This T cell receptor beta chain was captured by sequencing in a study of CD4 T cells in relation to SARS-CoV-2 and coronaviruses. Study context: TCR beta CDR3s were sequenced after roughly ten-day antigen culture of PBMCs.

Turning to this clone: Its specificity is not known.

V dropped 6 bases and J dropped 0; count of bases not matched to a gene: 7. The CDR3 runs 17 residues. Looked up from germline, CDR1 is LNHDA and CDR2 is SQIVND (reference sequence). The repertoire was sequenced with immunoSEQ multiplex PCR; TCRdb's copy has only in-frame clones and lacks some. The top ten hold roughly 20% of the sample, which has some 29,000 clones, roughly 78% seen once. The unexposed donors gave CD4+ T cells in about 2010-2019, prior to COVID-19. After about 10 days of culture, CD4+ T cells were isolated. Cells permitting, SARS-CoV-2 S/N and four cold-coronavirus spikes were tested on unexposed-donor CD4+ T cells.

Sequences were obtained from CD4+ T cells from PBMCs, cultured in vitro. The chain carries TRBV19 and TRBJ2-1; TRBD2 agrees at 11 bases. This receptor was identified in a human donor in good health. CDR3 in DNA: TGTGCCAGTAGGAAGACTACTAGCGGGAGCTCCTACAATGAGCAGTTCTTC. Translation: CASRKTTSGSSYNEQFF. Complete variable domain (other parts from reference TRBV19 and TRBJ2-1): DGGITQSPKYLFRKEGQNVTLSCEQNLNHDAMYWYRQDPGQGLRLIYYSQIVNDFQKGDIAEGYSVSREKKESFPLTVTSAQKNPTAFYLCASRKTTSGSSYNEQFFGPGTRLTVL.